These 10 T cell receptor beta chains came from one sample sequenced in a study of blood T cell repertoires in COVID-19. The repertoire was sequenced with immunoSEQ multiplex PCR; TCRdb's copy has only in-frame clones and lacks some. In the table there are 100,000 to 150,000 clones, roughly three quarters of which are singletons. Material for sequencing was peripheral blood. The source is a middle-aged man with active or convalescent COVID-19.

This clone was observed a few times. CDR3 amino acids: CASSPSHRYGYTF. DNA of the CDR3: TGTGCCAGCAGCCCGAGTCATAGATATGGCTACACCTTC. V and J are TRBV7-9 and TRBJ1-2; D gene uncertain. The CDR3 is made up of 13 amino acids. The germline V and J ends were trimmed by 5 bases and 5 bases, with 12 bases remaining between them. In germline, CDR1 is SEHNR, CDR2 FQNEAQ (reference sequence).

The rearrangement uses TRBV29-1 and TRBJ2-5; possibly TRBD2 for D (5 bases). The CDR3 consists of 13 residues. CDR1 and CDR2 from the germline V gene are SQVTM and ANQGSEA. V gave up 6 bases and J gave up 3 bases, with 14 bases separating them. This CDR3 is CSVDPGSKETQYF. CDR3 nucleotide sequence: TGCAGCGTAGACCCGGGGAGTAAAGAGACCCAGTACTTC.

The rearrangement links TRBV18 to TRBJ2-5, with 10 bases matching TRBD1. The CDR3 sequence is 14 residues long. V trimming: 5 bases; J trimming: 7 bases; junction bases outside the gene matches: 7. CDR1 and CDR2 from the germline V gene are KGHSH and LQKENI. The CDR3 DNA reads as TGTGCCAGCTCAAGCCGGGACAGGGGTCTGACCCAGTACTTC. Translated, it gives CASSSRDRGLTQYF. The whole variable domain, remainder taken from reference TRBV18 and TRBJ2-5, is NAGVMQNPRHLVRRRGQEARLRCSPMKGHSHVYWYRQLPEEGLKFMVYLQKENIIDESGMPKERFSAEFPKEGPSILRIQQVVRGDSAAYFCASSSRDRGLTQYFGPGTRLLVL.

J is TRBJ2-3 and V is TRBV29-1, with D perhaps TRBD2 (5 bases). The CDR3 runs 12 residues. V was cut by 7 bases and J by 1 base, with 9 bases left in between. Germline V lookup: CDR1 SQVTM, CDR2 ANQGSEA. Here the CDR3 reads CSGQEGTDTQYF. The DNA for the CDR3 is TGCAGCGGCCAGGAGGGCACAGATACGCAGTATTTT.

V is TRBV9 and J is TRBJ2-3; TRBD2 matches at 9 bases. Germline CDR1 reads SGDLS; CDR2 reads YYNGEE. CDR3 size: 15 residues. The junction had 7 bases not matched to a gene; V was cut back by 5 bases and J by 3 bases. The CDR3 DNA is TGTGCCAGCAGTGCTAGCGGGACTCTTACAGATACGCAGTATTTT. Its translation is CASSASGTLTDTQYF.

This clone appeared a single time. CDR3 sequence (DNA): TGTGCCTGGAGTGTAGGGAGCTCCTACAATGAGCAGTTCTTC. It codes for CAWSVGSSYNEQFF. The chain employs TRBV30 and TRBJ2-1, with D possibly matching TRBD2 (5 bases). The CDR3 length is 14 residues. The germline V gene has CDR1 GTSNPN and CDR2 SVGIG (reference sequence). Between the trimmed V and J ends, which lost 0 bases and 0 bases, there was a span of 6 bases.

J is TRBJ2-3 and V is TRBV6-5; TRBD2 agrees at 7 bases. The CDR3 consists of 14 residues. CDR1 is MNHEY and CDR2 is SVGAGI in the germline V gene. V trimming: 2 bases; J trimming: 5 bases; junction bases outside the gene matches: 4. The DNA of the CDR3 is TGTGCCAGCAGTTACCGGGGGGTTGAAGATACGCAGTATTTT. Protein sequence: CASSYRGVEDTQYF.

In this sample, this clone turned up once. This chain connects TRBV2 to TRBJ2-5; TRBD2 aligns across 16 bases. V was clipped by 4 bases and J by 1 base; unmatched bases: 3. The CDR3 consists of 17 residues. Germline CDR1 SNHLY, CDR2 FYNNEI. CDR3 amino acids: CASSAGTSGGVQETQYF. Here the CDR3 DNA reads TGTGCCAGCAGTGCCGGGACTAGCGGGGGGGTCCAAGAGACCCAGTACTTC.

The CDR3 DNA sequence: TGTGCCAGCAGCTTGGACGGAGCTAACTATGGCTACACCTTC. Translating gives CASSLDGANYGYTF. The V and J genes are TRBV5-6 and TRBJ1-2; D gene ambiguous. The CDR3 has 14 amino acids. The V gene lost 0 bases and the J gene lost 0 bases, with 6 bases spanning the gap. CDR1 is SGHDT, CDR2 YYEEEE, per germline.

This clone showed up just a few times. This rearrangement joins TRBV6-2 or TRBV6-3 to TRBJ1-6; D is ambiguous. From germline, CDR1 is MNHEY and CDR2 SVGEGT. Trimming left V 5 bases short and J 10 bases short, with 15 bases between. The length of the CDR3 is 14 residues. CDR3 amino acids: CASSGPRGGSPLHF. CDR3 bases: TGTGCCAGCAGTGGGCCGCGGGGAGGCTCACCCCTCCACTTT.